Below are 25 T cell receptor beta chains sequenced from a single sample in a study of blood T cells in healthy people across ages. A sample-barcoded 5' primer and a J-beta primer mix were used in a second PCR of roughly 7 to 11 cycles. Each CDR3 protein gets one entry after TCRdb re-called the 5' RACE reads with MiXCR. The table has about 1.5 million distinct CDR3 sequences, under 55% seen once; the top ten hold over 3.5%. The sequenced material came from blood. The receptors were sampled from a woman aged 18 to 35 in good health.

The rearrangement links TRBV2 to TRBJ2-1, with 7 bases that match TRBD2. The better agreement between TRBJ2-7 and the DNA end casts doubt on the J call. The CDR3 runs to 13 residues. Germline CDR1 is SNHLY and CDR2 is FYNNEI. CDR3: CASGRRDYNEQYF. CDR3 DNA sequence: TGTGCCAGCGGGAGACGGGACTACAATGAGCAGTACTTC.

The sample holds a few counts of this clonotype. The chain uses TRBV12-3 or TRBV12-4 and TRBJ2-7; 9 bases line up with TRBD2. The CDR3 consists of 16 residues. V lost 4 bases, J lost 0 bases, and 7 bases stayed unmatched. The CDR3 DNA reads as TGTGCCAGCAGTTCTCGATTAGCGGGAGACTCCTACGAGCAGTACTTC. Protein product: CASSSRLAGDSYEQYF.

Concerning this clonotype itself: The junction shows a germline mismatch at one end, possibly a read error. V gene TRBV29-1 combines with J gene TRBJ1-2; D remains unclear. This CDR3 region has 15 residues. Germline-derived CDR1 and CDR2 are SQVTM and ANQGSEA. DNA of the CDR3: TGCAGCGTTGGGCCCCCCGATACCTTCACCTATGGCCACACCTTC. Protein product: CSVGPPDTFTYGHTF.

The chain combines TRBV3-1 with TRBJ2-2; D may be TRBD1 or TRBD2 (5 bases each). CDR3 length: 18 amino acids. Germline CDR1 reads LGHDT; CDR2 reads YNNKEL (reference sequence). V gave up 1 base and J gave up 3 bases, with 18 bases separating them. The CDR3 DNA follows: TGTGCCAGCAGCCAAGTAGGGCGAATACAGGACTACACCGGGGAGCTGTTTTTT. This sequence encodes CASSQVGRIQDYTGELFF.

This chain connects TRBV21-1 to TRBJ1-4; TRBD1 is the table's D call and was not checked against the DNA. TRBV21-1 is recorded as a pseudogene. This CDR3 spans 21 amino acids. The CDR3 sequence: CASSKDGTLHRTYATNEKLFF. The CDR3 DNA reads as TGTGCCAGCAGCAAAGACGGTACACTTCACAGGACCTATGCAACTAATGAAAAACTGTTTTTT.

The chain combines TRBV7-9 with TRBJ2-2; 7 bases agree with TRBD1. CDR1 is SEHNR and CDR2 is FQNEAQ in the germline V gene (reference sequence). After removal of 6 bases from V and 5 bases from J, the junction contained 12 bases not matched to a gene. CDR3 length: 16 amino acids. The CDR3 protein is CASRKADRVVTGELFF. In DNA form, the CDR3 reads TGTGCCAGCAGGAAAGCTGACAGGGTAGTTACCGGGGAGCTGTTTTTT.

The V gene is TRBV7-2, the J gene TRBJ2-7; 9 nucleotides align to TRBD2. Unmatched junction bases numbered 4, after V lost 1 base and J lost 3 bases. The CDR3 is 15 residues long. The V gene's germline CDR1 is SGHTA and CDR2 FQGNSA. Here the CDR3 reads CASSLVLAGNYEQYF. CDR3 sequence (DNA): TGTGCCAGCAGCTTAGTTCTAGCGGGGAACTACGAGCAGTACTTC.

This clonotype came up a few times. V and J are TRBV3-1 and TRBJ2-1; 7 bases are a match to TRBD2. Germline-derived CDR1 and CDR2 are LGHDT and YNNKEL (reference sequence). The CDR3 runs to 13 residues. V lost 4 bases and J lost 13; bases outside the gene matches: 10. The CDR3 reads CASSPHTGGGQFF. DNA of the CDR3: TGTGCCAGCAGCCCCCACACGGGCGGGGGTCAGTTCTTC.

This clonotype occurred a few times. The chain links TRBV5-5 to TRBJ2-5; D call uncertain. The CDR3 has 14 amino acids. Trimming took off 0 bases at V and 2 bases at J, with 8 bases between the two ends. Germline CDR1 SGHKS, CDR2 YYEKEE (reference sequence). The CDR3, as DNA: TGTGCCAGCAGCTTGGGGGCACCACAAGAGACCCAGTACTTC. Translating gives CASSLGAPQETQYF.

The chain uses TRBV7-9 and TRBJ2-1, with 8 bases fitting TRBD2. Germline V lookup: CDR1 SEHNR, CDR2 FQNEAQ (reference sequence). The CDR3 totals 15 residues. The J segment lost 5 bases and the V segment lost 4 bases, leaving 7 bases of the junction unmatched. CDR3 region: CASSSRTSSNNEQFF. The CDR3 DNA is TGTGCCAGCAGCTCCCGGACTAGCTCGAACAATGAGCAGTTCTTC.

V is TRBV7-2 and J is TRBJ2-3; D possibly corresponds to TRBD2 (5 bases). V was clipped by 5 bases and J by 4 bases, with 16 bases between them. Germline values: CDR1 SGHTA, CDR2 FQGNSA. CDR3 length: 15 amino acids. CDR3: CASSPSSEPADTQYF. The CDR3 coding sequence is TGTGCCAGCAGCCCTAGCTCCGAGCCAGCAGATACGCAGTATTTT.

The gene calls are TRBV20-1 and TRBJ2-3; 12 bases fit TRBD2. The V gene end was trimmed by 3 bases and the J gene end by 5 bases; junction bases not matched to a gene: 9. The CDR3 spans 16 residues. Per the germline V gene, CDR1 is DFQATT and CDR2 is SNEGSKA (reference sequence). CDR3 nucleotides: TGCAGTGCTAGTGTCGGACTAGCGGGGAGGAGAGATACGCAGTATTTT. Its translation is CSASVGLAGRRDTQYF.

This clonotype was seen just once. CDR3 sequence: CASSLDGALNTEAFF. CDR3 DNA: TGTGCCAGCAGCCTGGACGGAGCCCTGAACACTGAAGCTTTCTTT. This chain links TRBV7-3 with TRBJ1-1; D not resolved. Germline V gene data show CDR1 as SGHTA and CDR2 as FQGTGA. V lost 5 bases, J lost 0 bases, and 13 bases lay in between. The CDR3 totals 15 residues.

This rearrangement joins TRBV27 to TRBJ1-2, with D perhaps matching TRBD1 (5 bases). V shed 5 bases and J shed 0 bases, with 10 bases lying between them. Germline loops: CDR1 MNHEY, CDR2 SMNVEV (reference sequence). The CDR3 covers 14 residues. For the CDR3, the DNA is TGTGCCAGCAGTCCCTCAGGGTCTAACTATGGCTACACCTTC. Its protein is CASSPSGSNYGYTF.

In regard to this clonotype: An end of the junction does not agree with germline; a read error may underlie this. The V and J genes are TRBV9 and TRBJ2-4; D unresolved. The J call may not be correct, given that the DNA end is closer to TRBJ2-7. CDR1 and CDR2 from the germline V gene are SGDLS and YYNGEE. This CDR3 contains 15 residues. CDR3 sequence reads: CVSSSDLVGPYEQYF. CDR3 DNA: TGTGTCAGCAGCTCAGACCTTGTGGGCCCCTACGAGCAGTACTTC.

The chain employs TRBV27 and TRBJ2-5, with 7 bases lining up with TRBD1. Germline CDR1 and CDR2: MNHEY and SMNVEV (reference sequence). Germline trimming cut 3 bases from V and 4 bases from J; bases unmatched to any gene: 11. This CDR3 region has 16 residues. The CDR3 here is CASSFVGQEASETQYF. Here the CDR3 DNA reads TGTGCCAGCAGTTTTGTTGGACAGGAGGCTTCAGAGACCCAGTACTTC.

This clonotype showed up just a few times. The CDR3 region is CASSPRQGLGTDTQYF. Written as DNA, the CDR3 is TGTGCCAGCAGCCCACGTCAGGGACTTGGCACAGATACGCAGTATTTT. V usage is TRBV11-2 and J usage is TRBJ2-3; D may be TRBD2 (6 bases). V was trimmed by 5 bases and J by 1 base, leaving 16 bases between them. The V gene's germline CDR1 is SGHAT and CDR2 FQNNGV. This CDR3 comprises 16 residues.

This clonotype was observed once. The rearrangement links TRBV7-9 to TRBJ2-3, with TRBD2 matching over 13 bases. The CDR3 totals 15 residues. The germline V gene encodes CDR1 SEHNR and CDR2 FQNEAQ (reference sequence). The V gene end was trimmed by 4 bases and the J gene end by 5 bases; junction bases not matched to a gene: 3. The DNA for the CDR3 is TGTGCCAGCAGCTATACTAGCGGGGGGGGAGATACGCAGTATTTT. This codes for CASSYTSGGGDTQYF.

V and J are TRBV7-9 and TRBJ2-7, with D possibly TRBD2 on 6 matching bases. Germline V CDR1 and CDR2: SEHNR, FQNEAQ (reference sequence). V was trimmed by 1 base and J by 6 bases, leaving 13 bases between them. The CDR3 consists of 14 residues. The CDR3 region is CASSLDGGSGEQYF. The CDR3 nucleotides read TGTGCCAGCAGCTTAGATGGGGGGTCCGGCGAGCAGTACTTC.

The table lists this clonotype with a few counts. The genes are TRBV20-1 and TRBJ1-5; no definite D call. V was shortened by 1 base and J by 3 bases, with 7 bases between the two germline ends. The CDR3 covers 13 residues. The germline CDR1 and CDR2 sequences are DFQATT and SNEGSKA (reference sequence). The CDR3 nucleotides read TGCAGTGCTAGAGGGCAGGACAATCAGCCCCAGCATTTT. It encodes CSARGQDNQPQHF.

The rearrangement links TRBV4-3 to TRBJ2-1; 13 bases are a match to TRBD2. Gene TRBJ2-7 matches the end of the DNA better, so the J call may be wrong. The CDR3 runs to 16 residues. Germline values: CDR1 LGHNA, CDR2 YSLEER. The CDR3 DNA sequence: TGCGCCAGCAGCCAAGATCGGACTAGCGGGAGCAATGAGCAGTACTTC. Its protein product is CASSQDRTSGSNEQYF.

DNA for the CDR3: TGTGCCAGCAGTTTAAGGACAGAAGAGACCCAGTACTTC. The encoded protein is CASSLRTEETQYF. The rearrangement joins TRBV6-2 or TRBV6-3 to TRBJ2-5; maybe TRBD1 (6 bases). V shed 4 bases and J shed 3 bases, with 9 bases lying between them. The CDR3 is 13 amino acids. CDR1 and CDR2 from the germline V gene are MNHEY and SVGEGT.

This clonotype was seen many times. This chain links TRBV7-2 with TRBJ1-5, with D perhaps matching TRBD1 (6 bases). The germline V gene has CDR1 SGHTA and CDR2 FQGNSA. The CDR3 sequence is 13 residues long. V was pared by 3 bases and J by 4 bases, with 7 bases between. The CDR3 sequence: CASSFQGNQPQHF. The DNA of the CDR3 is TGTGCCAGCAGCTTTCAGGGGAATCAGCCCCAGCATTTT.

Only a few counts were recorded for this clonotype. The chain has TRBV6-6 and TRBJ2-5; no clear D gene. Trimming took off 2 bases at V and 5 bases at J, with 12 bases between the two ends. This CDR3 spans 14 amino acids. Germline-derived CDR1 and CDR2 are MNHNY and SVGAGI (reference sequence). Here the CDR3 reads CASSYLTEKETQYF. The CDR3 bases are TGTGCCAGCAGTTACCTTACCGAGAAGGAGACCCAGTACTTC.

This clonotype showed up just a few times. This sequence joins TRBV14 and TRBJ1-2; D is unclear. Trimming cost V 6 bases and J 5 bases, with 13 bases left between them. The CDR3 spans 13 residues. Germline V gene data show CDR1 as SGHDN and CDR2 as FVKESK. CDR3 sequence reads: CASRKPVKYGYTF. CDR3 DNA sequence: TGTGCCAGCAGAAAGCCCGTGAAGTATGGCTACACCTTC.